The 32 T cell receptor beta chains below were found in one sample sequenced in a study of CD4 and CD8 cells across lung adenocarcinoma regions. MiXCR, applied by TCRdb to the PCR reads, yields one record per CDR3 protein. The table includes 4,900 or so distinct CDR3 sequences, roughly 56% detected once. Source material: CD4+ T cells from the center of a lung tumor. These TCRs come from a male donor with lung adenocarcinoma. The CD4 and CD8 labels of this study may be unreliable.

The chain has TRBV25-1 and TRBJ2-1; 7 nucleotides align to TRBD2. Trimming took 5 bases from V and 4 from J; bases not matched to a gene: 8. This CDR3 is built from 15 residues. The germline V gene has CDR1 MGHDK and CDR2 SYGVNS. The CDR3 region is CASSHSGARYNEQFF. CDR3 DNA sequence: TGTGCCAGCAGTCACAGCGGGGCGCGGTACAATGAGCAGTTCTTC.

The chain uses TRBV6-1 and TRBJ2-5; D ambiguous. Deletions cut 6 bases from V and 2 bases from J, with 13 bases between. CDR1 and CDR2 from the germline V gene are MNHNS and SASEGT. The CDR3 runs 14 residues. The CDR3 coding sequence is TGTGCCAGCAGATCCATCGGTCGGCAAGAGACCCAGTACTTC. It codes for CASRSIGRQETQYF.

In this sample, this clonotype is medium-sized (0.01 to 0.1%). The CDR3 loop reads CASSYGLFSTDTQYF. The CDR3 DNA follows: TGTGCCAGCAGTTATGGACTCTTTAGCACAGATACGCAGTATTTT. The chain links TRBV6-5 to TRBJ2-3, with D perhaps matching TRBD2 (5 bases). Germline values: CDR1 MNHEY, CDR2 SVGAGI. Trimming removed 3 bases from V and 0 bases from J, with 10 bases in between. The CDR3 consists of 15 residues.

In this sample, this clonotype is medium-sized (0.01 to 0.1%). The V and J genes are TRBV6-5 and TRBJ2-3; D not resolved. CDR1 and CDR2 (germline): MNHEY, SVGAGI. V lost 4 bases to trimming and J lost 6 bases, with 8 bases between them. The CDR3 is made up of 12 amino acids. The CDR3 loop is CASSWLGDTQYF. For the CDR3, the DNA is TGTGCCAGCAGTTGGCTAGGGGATACGCAGTATTTT.

The rearrangement uses TRBV6-1 and TRBJ2-1; weak D call: TRBD2 (5 bases). Trimming cost V 7 bases and J 2 bases, with 15 bases left between them. CDR1 and CDR2 (germline): MNHNS, SASEGT. The CDR3 consists of 15 residues. The CDR3 DNA is TGTGCCAGCACCCCTGAGACGGGAACCTACAATGAGCAGTTCTTC. Protein: CASTPETGTYNEQFF.

This chain joins TRBV6-1 and TRBJ2-4; TRBD2 is a possible D gene (7 bases). Germline V gene data show CDR1 as MNHNS and CDR2 as SASEGT. V was pared by 1 base and J by 3 bases, with 13 bases between. The CDR3 length is 16 residues. This CDR3 reads CASSEGQGGGKNIQYF. For the CDR3, the DNA is TGTGCCAGCAGTGAAGGTCAGGGAGGGGGCAAAAACATTCAGTACTTC.

This clonotype showed up just a few times. This chain connects TRBV27 to TRBJ1-2; no definite D call. CDR3 length: 12 residues. The germline CDR1 and CDR2 sequences are MNHEY and SMNVEV (reference sequence). Trimming removed 2 bases at V and 4 bases at J, with 5 bases between. The CDR3 nucleotides read TGTGCCAGCAGTTTAAAGGCCTATGGCTACACCTTC. Encoded protein: CASSLKAYGYTF.

This clonotype has a single count. This chain uses TRBV7-8 with TRBJ2-2, with 10 bases lining up with TRBD1. The V and J ends lost 1 base and 6 bases, in that order; junction bases with no gene match: 8. Germline lookup yields CDR1 SGHVS and CDR2 FQNEAQ. CDR3 length equals 17 residues. The CDR3 reads CASSLVGRTGGSGELFF. The CDR3 region has the DNA TGTGCCAGCAGCTTAGTTGGCCGGACAGGGGGTTCCGGGGAGCTGTTTTTT. Filled out from reference TRBV7-8 and TRBJ2-2, the complete variable domain reads GAGVSQSPRYKVAKRGQDVALRCDPISGHVSLFWYQQALGQGPEFLTYFQNEAQLDKSGLPSDRFFAERPEGSVSTLKIQRTQQEDSAVYLCASSLVGRTGGSGELFFGEGSRLTVL.

The chain is built from TRBV6-1 and TRBJ2-4; perhaps D is TRBD1 or TRBD2 (6 bases each). The length of the CDR3 is 16 residues. Germline V gene lookup returns CDR1 MNHNS and CDR2 SASEGT. V lost 8 bases and J lost 10, with 27 bases in between. The CDR3 nucleotides are TGTGCCAGCGCGTCGGACGGGGGCGGCGAGGGAAAGATTCAGTACTTC. Amino acids: CASASDGGGEGKIQYF.

This clonotype turned up a few times. This chain uses TRBV27 with TRBJ2-3; the D gene is possibly TRBD1 (5 bases). The CDR3 consists of 11 residues. Germline CDR1 and CDR2: MNHEY and SMNVEV (reference sequence). Between the trimmed V and J ends, which lost 6 bases and 7 bases, there was a span of 8 bases. The CDR3 DNA reads TGTGCCAGCAGGCAGGGCTATACGCAGTATTTT. This sequence encodes CASRQGYTQYF.

The genes are TRBV6-5 and TRBJ2-1; D perhaps matches TRBD2 (5 bases). The ends were cut back, 2 bases at V and 5 bases at J, with 10 bases in the middle. The CDR3 contains 14 residues. Per the germline V gene, CDR1 is MNHEY and CDR2 is SVGAGI. CDR3 coding DNA: TGTGCCAGCAGTTACATGGGGAGTGACAATGAGCAGTTCTTC. Translating gives CASSYMGSDNEQFF.

The chain is built from TRBV10-3 and TRBJ2-3; a possible D gene is TRBD1 (6 bases). The J call may not be correct, given that the DNA end is closer to TRBJ2-7. Germline CDR1 is ENHRY and CDR2 is SYGVKD. This CDR3 is 14 amino acids long. The chain's CDR3 is CAVSGGPDRDTQYF. In nucleotides, the CDR3 is TGTGCGGTCAGTGGGGGCCCAGATAGAGATACGCAGTACTTC.

In this sample, this clonotype is large. The chain carries TRBV27 and TRBJ2-1; TRBD2 is a possible D gene (6 bases). Trimming stripped 7 bases from V and 1 base from J, with 14 bases between. Germline assignment: CDR1 MNHEY and CDR2 SMNVEV (reference sequence). The CDR3 sequence is 15 residues long. The CDR3, as DNA: TGTGCCAGCAACCGACTAGGAGGGTCCTACAATGAGCAGTTCTTC. Translated, it gives CASNRLGGSYNEQFF.

This clonotype was detected a few times. The genes are TRBV20-1 and TRBJ2-3; 10 bases map to TRBD2. This CDR3 has 17 residues. Germline trimming cut 4 bases from V and 2 bases from J; bases unmatched to any gene: 12. Looked up from germline, CDR1 is DFQATT and CDR2 is SNEGSKA (reference sequence). CDR3: CSATRLLAGPFTDTQYF. The CDR3 nucleotides read TGCAGTGCTACAAGATTACTAGCGGGGCCTTTCACAGATACGCAGTATTTT.

The genes are TRBV6-1 and TRBJ2-3; D may be TRBD2 (7 bases). The end of the DNA aligns better with TRBJ2-7, so the J call may be wrong. This CDR3 is built from 16 residues. CDR1 and CDR2 (germline): MNHNS, SASEGT. The CDR3 sequence: CASTPGGGGGTETQYF. The CDR3 DNA is TGTGCCAGCACGCCTGGCGGGGGCGGAGGCACAGAGACGCAGTACTTC.

This clonotype was picked up one time. The rearrangement uses TRBV10-3 and TRBJ1-2; D uncertain. Deletions cut 0 bases from V and 4 bases from J, with 9 bases between. This CDR3 contains 14 residues. The germline gives CDR1 ENHRY, CDR2 SYGVKD. CDR3 sequence (DNA): TGTGCCATCAGTGAGTCTCAAGGAACCTATGGCTACACCTTC. The encoded protein is CAISESQGTYGYTF.

The chain is built from TRBV6-5 and TRBJ1-2; D is undetermined. Trimming stripped 6 bases from V and 0 bases from J, with 8 bases between. The CDR3 sequence is 13 residues long. CDR1 MNHEY and CDR2 SVGAGI come from the germline V gene. This chain's CDR3 is CASRLDANYGYTF. As DNA, the CDR3 is TGTGCCAGCAGGTTAGATGCTAACTATGGCTACACCTTC.

Comment on this clonotype: A junction end diverges from the germline sequence, so it may reflect a read error. The chain carries TRBV6-1 and TRBJ2-4; the match to TRBD1 covers 8 bases. CDR3 size: 14 residues. Germline assignment: CDR1 MNHNS and CDR2 SASEGT. CDR3 residues: CGSRGQGAQNTQYF. The CDR3 DNA follows: TGTGGCAGCAGGGGGCAGGGAGCCCAAAATACGCAGTACTTC.

This clonotype has only a few counts. The CDR3 DNA reads as TGTGCCAGCATGGGTCGCCAGGGTGTGGAGACCCAGTACTTC. This sequence encodes CASMGRQGVETQYF. The chain recombines TRBV6-1 with TRBJ2-7, with TRBD1 as a possible D gene (5 bases). The J call may be mistaken, given a closer DNA end match to TRBJ2-5. Germline V CDR1 and CDR2: MNHNS, SASEGT. The CDR3 is 14 residues long.

In regard to this clonotype: One junction end does not reproduce the germline sequence, and a read error may be involved. This chain uses TRBV27 with TRBJ2-3, with D perhaps assigned TRBD1 or TRBD2 (6 bases each). The length of the CDR3 is 14 residues. Germline V gene data show CDR1 as MNHEY and CDR2 as SMNVEV (reference sequence). The CDR3 loop is CASSRGPDQETQYF. In nucleotides, the CDR3 is TGTGCGAGCAGTCGGGGGCCTGACCAAGAGACGCAGTATTTT.

This clonotype has just one count. CDR3 amino acids: CASSDHRAPQETQYF. The CDR3 DNA sequence: TGTGCCAGCAGTGACCACAGGGCCCCCCAAGAGACCCAGTACTTC. The rearrangement joins TRBV6-1 to TRBJ2-4; maybe TRBD1 (6 bases). The DNA end is more similar to TRBJ2-5, so the J call may be wrong. Germline loops: CDR1 MNHNS, CDR2 SASEGT. This CDR3 is built from 15 residues.

As concerns this clonotype: Mismatch with germline at one junction end may stem from a read error. The chain combines TRBV25-1 with TRBJ2-5; 8 bases agree with TRBD1. Germline V lookup: CDR1 MGHDK, CDR2 SYGVNS. The CDR3 is made up of 16 amino acids. CDR3 sequence (DNA): TGTGCCAGCAGGGCGGCAGGGGGCGGGGCTAGAGAGACCCAGTATTTC. Its translation is CASRAAGGGARETQYF.

This chain uses TRBV25-1 with TRBJ2-1; 9 nucleotides agree with TRBD1. There are 15 residues in the CDR3. The germline gives CDR1 MGHDK, CDR2 SYGVNS. V dropped 3 bases and J dropped 14; count of bases not matched to a gene: 14. CDR3 in amino acids: CASSDNSNRDRVEFF. The CDR3 DNA reads as TGTGCCAGCAGTGACAACTCCAACCGGGACAGGGTAGAGTTCTTC.

The V gene is TRBV10-1, the J gene TRBJ1-1; 7 bases align to TRBD1. CDR1 is WNHNN, CDR2 SYGVQD, per germline (reference sequence). Unmatched junction bases numbered 16, after V lost 10 bases and J lost 2 bases. The CDR3 spans 16 residues. DNA for the CDR3: TGCGCCACCTCCTCGGGACAGTACACAAGAAACACTGAAGCTTTCTTT. It yields the protein CATSSGQYTRNTEAFF.

This chain links TRBV6-1 with TRBJ1-1, with a possible D match to TRBD1 (5 bases). CDR3 length: 14 residues. CDR1 is MNHNS, CDR2 SASEGT, per germline. V lost 2 bases and J lost 2, with 9 bases in between. CDR3 sequence: CASSESGINTEAFF. Written as DNA, the CDR3 is TGTGCCAGCAGTGAATCAGGGATTAACACTGAAGCTTTCTTT.

To note about this clonotype: The junction departs from germline at one end; a sequencing error may be responsible. The chain joins TRBV9 to TRBJ2-2, with 7 nucleotides matching TRBD2. CDR1 is SGDLS and CDR2 is YYNGEE in the germline V gene. CDR3 size: 17 residues. CDR3 amino acids: CASSSLGGCAYYGELFF. CDR3 coding DNA: TGTGCCAGCAGCTCCCTGGGGGGGTGTGCCTACTACGGGGAGCTGTTCTTT.

Concerning this clonotype itself: A read error may account for a junction end that differs from germline. This chain joins TRBV24-1 and TRBJ2-1; tentatively, D is TRBD2 (7 bases). The end of the DNA is better explained by TRBJ2-3, so the J call may be wrong. This CDR3 contains 19 residues. Per the germline V gene, CDR1 is KGHDR and CDR2 is SFDVKD. The CDR3 sequence: CATSDPVGSGGGGTETQYF. In DNA form, the CDR3 reads TGTGCCACCAGTGACCCCGTGGGGTCTGGGGGGGGGGGCACAGAGACGCAGTATTTT.

The chain combines TRBV7-2 with TRBJ2-5; D is uncertain. The end of the DNA aligns better with TRBJ2-7, so the J call may be wrong. CDR1 SGHTA and CDR2 FQGNSA come from the germline V gene. This CDR3 has 11 residues. CDR3 DNA sequence: TGTGCCAGCAGCTTAATCTACGAGCAGTACTTC. Translated: CASSLIYEQYF.

Within the sample, this clonotype is large. The V and J genes are TRBV9 and TRBJ2-1; the D gene is possibly TRBD2 (7 bases). The CDR3 extends over 14 amino acids. Germline V gene data show CDR1 as SGDLS and CDR2 as YYNGEE. Trimming left V 4 bases short and J 5 bases short, with 13 bases between. The CDR3 here is CASSYGGGDNEQFF. The CDR3, as DNA: TGTGCCAGCAGCTACGGAGGGGGGGACAATGAGCAGTTCTTC.

This clonotype rates as medium-sized (0.01 to 0.1%). The V call is TRBV27, the J call TRBJ2-1; 9 bases are shared with TRBD2. This CDR3 is built from 14 residues. With 4 bases clipped from V and 4 bases from J, the junction kept 2 bases outside the gene matches. CDR1 and CDR2 (germline): MNHEY, SMNVEV (reference sequence). The CDR3 DNA reads as TGTGCCAGCAGTTCGCGGGAGGGGTACAATGAGCAGTTCTTC. Protein sequence: CASSSREGYNEQFF.

This clonotype is judged medium-sized. The rearrangement links TRBV7-6 to TRBJ2-1; 7 positions match TRBD1. CDR3 length equals 13 residues. V shed 4 bases and J 6 bases; nucleotides not matched to a gene: 3. CDR1 is SGHVS and CDR2 is FNYEAQ in the germline V gene. The CDR3 spells CASSWTGGNEQFF. In DNA form, the CDR3 reads TGTGCCAGCAGCTGGACAGGCGGCAATGAGCAGTTCTTC.

With regard to this clonotype: The junction and the germline gene differ at one end; a read error may be behind it. The chain combines TRBV27 with TRBJ1-1; a weak D match, TRBD1 (6 bases). The germline V gene has CDR1 MNHEY and CDR2 SMNVEV (reference sequence). The CDR3 is 14 amino acids. CDR3 nucleotides: TGTGCCAGCAGTTTCGCGGGGGCGTTTAATGAAGATTTCTTC. Protein product: CASSFAGAFNEDFF.